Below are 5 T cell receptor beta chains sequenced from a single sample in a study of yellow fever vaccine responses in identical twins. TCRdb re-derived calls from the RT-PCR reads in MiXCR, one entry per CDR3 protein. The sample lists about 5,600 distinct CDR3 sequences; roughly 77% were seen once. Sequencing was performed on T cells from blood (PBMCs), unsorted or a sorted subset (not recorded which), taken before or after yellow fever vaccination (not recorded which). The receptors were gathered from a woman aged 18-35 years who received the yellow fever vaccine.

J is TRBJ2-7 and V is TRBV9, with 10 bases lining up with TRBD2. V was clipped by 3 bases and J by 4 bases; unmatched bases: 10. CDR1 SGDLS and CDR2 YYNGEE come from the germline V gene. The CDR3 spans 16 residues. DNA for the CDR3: TGTGCCAGCAGCGCACTTTCCGGGACTAGCGTATACGAGCAGTACTTC. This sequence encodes CASSALSGTSVYEQYF.

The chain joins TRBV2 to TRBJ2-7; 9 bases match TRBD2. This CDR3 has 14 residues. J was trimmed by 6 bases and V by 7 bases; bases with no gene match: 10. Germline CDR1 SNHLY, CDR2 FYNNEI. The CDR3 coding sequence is TGTGCCAGCAATACTCAAGGACTAGCGAGCGAGCAGTACGTC. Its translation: CASNTQGLASEQYV.

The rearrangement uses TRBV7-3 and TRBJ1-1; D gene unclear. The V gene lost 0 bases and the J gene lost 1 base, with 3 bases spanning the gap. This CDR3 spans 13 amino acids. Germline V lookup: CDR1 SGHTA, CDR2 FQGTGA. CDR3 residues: CASSLTRNTEAFF. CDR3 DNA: TGTGCCAGCAGCTTAACTAGGAACACTGAAGCTTTCTTT.

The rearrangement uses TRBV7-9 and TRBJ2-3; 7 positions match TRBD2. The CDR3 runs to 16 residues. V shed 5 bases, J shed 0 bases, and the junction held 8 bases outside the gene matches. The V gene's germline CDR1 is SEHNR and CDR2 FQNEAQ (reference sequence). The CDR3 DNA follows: TGTGCCAGCAGCCAACAAGCGGGACCTAGCACAGATACGCAGTATTTT. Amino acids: CASSQQAGPSTDTQYF.

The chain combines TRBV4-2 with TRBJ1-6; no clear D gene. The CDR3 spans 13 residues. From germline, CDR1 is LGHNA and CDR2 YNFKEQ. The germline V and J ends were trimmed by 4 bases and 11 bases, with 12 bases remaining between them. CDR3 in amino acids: CASSPDYMTPLHF. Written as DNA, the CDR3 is TGTGCCAGCAGCCCCGACTACATGACACCCCTCCACTTT.